This T cell receptor (beta chain) was sequenced for a study of T cells in Graves' hyperthyroidism and ophthalmopathy. This clonotype has a count of ten or more. Its specificity is unknown. V lost 2 bases to trimming and J lost 4 bases; unmatched junction nucleotides: 3. The CDR3 runs to 15 residues. Germline loops: CDR1 SGHAT, CDR2 FQNNGV. Notes on the study in general: Most expanded thyroid clonotypes above 0.001 also appeared in blood.

Using RNA transcripts as the source, TCR beta CDR3 regions were amplified. In the first-round RT-PCR of the TCR CDR3, the HTBI primer set was used. From the multiplex PCR reads, TCRdb called clonotypes with MiXCR, one entry per CDR3 protein. The repertoire consists of 600,000 to 900,000 distinct CDR3 sequences, with around 15% occurring once and the leading ten covering approximately 8%. This clonotype was sampled from a man aged 18 to 30 with Graves' hyperthyroidism. Specimen: blood. V and J are TRBV11-2 and TRBJ2-1; 9 bases are shared with TRBD2. CDR3 sequence: CASSLLAGVYNEQFF. CDR3 coding DNA: TGTGCCAGCAGCTTATTAGCGGGAGTTTACAATGAGCAGTTCTTC. The full variable domain, its missing parts supplied by reference TRBV11-2 and TRBJ2-1, is EAGVAQSPRYKIIEKRQSVAFWCNPISGHATLYWYQQILGQGPKLLIQFQNNGVVDDSQLPKDRFSAERLKGVDSTLKIQPAKLEDSAVYLCASSLLAGVYNEQFFGPGTRLTVL.